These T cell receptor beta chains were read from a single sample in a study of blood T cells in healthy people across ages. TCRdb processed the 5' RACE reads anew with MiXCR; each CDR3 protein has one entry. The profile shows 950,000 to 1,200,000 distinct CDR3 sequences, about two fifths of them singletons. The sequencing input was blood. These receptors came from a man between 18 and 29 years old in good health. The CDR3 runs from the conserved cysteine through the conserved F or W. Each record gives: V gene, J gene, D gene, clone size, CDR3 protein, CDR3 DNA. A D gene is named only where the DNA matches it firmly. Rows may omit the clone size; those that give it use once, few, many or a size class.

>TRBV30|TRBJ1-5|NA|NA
CAWSSSRPQPQHF
TGTGCCTGGAGTAGCTCTCGCCCTCAGCCCCAGCATTTT
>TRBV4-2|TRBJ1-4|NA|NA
CASSQDPGGVNEKLFF
TGTGCCAGCAGCCAAGATCCGGGGGGGGTTAATGAAAAACTGTTTTTT
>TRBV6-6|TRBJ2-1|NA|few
CASSYYRGLVTYNEQFF
TGTGCCAGCAGTTACTATAGGGGTTTGGTGACTTACAATGAGCAGTTCTTC
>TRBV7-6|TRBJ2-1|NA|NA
CASSAPGFDEQFF
TGTGCCAGCAGCGCACCAGGGTTCGATGAGCAGTTCTTC
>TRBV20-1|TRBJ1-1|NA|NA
CSARATGLEAFF
TGCAGTGCTAGAGCGACAGGTTTAGAAGCTTTCTTT
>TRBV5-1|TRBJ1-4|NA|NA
CASSQLHGTNEKLFF
TGCGCCAGCAGCCAACTACACGGGACTAATGAAAAACTGTTTTTT
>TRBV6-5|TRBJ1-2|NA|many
CASSSPDYGYTF
TGTGCCAGCAGTTCACCCGACTATGGCTACACCTTC
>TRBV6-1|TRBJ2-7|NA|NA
CASRGPRTSYEQYF
TGTGCCAGCAGGGGACCCAGGACCTCTTACGAGCAGTACTTC
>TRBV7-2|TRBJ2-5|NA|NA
CASSFAIENSGEQYF
TGTGCCAGCAGCTTCGCCATCGAGAACTCAGGGGAGCAGTACTTC
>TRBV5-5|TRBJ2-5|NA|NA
CASSLSVNSQETQYF
TGTGCCAGCAGCTTGTCGGTCAACAGTCAAGAGACCCAGTACTTC
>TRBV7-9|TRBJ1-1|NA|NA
CASILINTEAFF
TGTGCCAGCATCCTGATTAACACTGAAGCTTTCTTT
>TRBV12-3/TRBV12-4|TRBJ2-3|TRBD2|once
CASNLGGGVQYF
TGTGCCAGCAATCTCGGCGGGGGGGTGCAGTATTTT
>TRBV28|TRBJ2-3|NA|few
CASEAAQEGTTDTQYF
TGTGCCAGCGAAGCCGCCCAGGAAGGGACCACAGATACGCAGTATTTT
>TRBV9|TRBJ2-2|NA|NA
CASSVGKWTNTGELFF
TGTGCCAGCAGCGTAGGTAAATGGACGAACACCGGGGAGCTGTTTTTT
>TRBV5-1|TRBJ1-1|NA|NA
CASASLEGSEAFF
TGCGCCAGCGCCTCCCTGGAGGGGTCTGAAGCTTTCTTT
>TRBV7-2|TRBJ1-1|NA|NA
CASSLGPEHTEAFF
TGTGCCAGCAGCTTAGGGCCCGAGCACACTGAAGCTTTCTTT
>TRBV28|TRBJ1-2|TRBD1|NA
CASSPRGTGNHGYTF
TGTGCCAGCAGTCCCCGGGGGACAGGGAACCATGGCTACACCTTC
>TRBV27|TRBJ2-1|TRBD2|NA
CASSLRTSGGIANEQFF
TGTGCCAGCAGTTTGAGGACTAGCGGGGGCATCGCCAATGAGCAGTTCTTC
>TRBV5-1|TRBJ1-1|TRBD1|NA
CASSITGTENTEAFF
TGCGCCAGCAGCATTACGGGGACAGAGAACACTGAAGCTTTCTTT
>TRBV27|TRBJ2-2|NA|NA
CASSFLSRKITGELFF
TGTGCCAGCAGTTTTCTTTCCAGGAAAATCACCGGGGAGCTGTTTTTT
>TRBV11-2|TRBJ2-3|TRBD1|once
CASSARDRPDTQYF
TGTGCCAGCAGCGCAAGGGACAGACCAGATACGCAGTATTTT
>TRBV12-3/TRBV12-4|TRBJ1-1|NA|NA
CASSLRQVIGNAFF
TGTGCCAGCAGTTTGCGGCAGGTTATAGGTAACGCTTTCTTT
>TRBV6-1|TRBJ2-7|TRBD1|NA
CASRIYTGAEQYF
TGTGCCAGCAGAATATATACAGGGGCCGAGCAGTACTTC
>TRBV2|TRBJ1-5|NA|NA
CASTLRDYSNQPQHF
TGTGCCAGCACACTTAGGGACTATAGCAATCAGCCCCAGCATTTT
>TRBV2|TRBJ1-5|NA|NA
CASSEWGTHGNQPQHF
TGTGCCAGCAGTGAATGGGGGACTCATGGCAATCAGCCCCAGCATTTT
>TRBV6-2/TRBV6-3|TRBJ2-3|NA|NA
CASSEPGGTDTQYF
TGTGCCAGCAGTGAGCCCGGCGGCACAGATACGCAGTATTTT
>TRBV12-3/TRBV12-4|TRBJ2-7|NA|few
CASSLGVRAYEQYF
TGTGCCAGCAGTTTAGGAGTGCGGGCCTACGAGCAGTACTTC
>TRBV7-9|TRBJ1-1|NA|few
CASSLVQGDPEAFF
TGTGCCAGCAGCTTAGTCCAGGGAGATCCTGAAGCTTTCTTT
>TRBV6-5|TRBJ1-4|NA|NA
CASRWQGGEKLFF
TGTGCGAGCAGGTGGCAGGGCGGGGAAAAACTGTTTTTT
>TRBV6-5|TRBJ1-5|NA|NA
CASSYSAGGRQPQHF
TGTGCCAGCAGTTACTCAGCCGGTGGTCGTCAGCCCCAGCATTTT
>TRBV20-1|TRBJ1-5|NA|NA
CSASFSSRQHF
TGCAGTGCTAGTTTTTCTTCCCGGCAGCATTTT
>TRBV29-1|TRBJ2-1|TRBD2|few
CSAVLAGGRFEQFF
TGCAGCGCCGTTTTAGCGGGGGGGCGTTTTGAGCAGTTCTTC
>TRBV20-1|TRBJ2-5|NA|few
CSAIWESYQETQYF
TGCAGTGCTATCTGGGAATCGTACCAAGAGACCCAGTACTTC
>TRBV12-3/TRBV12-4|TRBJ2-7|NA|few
CASSFRASSYEQYF
TGTGCCAGCAGTTTTAGGGCATCCTCCTACGAGCAGTACTTC
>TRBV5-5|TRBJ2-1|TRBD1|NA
CASSITGTGDYNEQFF
TGTGCCAGCAGCATTACCGGGACAGGGGACTACAATGAGCAGTTCTTC
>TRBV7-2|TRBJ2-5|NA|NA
CASSFVAAFQKSVLTQYF
TGTGCCAGCAGCTTTGTGGCCGCATTCCAAAAAAGTGTATTAACCCAGTACTTC
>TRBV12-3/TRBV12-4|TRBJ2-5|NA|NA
CVSNRGTQETQYF
TGTGTCAGCAACCGGGGGACCCAAGAGACCCAGTACTTC
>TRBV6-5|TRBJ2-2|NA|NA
CASRGRAGELFF
TGTGCCAGCAGAGGTCGAGCCGGGGAGCTGTTTTTT
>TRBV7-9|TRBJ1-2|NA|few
CASRGCCYGYTF
TGTGCCAGCAGAGGTTGCTGCTATGGCTACACCTTC
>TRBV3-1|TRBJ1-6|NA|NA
CASSQEGTLIGSPLHF
TGTGCCAGCAGCCAAGAAGGGACCCTAATCGGGTCACCCCTCCACTTT
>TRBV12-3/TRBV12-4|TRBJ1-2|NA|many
CASSFSGYGYTF
TGTGCCAGCAGCTTCAGTGGGTATGGCTACACCTTC
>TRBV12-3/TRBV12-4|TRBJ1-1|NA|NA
CASSYPPQVAEAFF
TGTGCCAGCAGTTACCCGCCCCAGGTGGCTGAAGCTTTCTTT
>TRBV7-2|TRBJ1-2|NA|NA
CASSLAREGGQYGYTF
TGTGCCAGCAGCTTAGCGCGGGAGGGGGGTCAGTATGGCTACACCTTC
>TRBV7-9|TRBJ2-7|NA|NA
CASSLTHNEQYF
TGTGCCAGCAGCTTGACACACAATGAGCAGTACTTC
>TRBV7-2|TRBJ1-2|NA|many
CASSLLHGYTF
TGTGCCAGCAGCTTACTCCATGGCTACACCTTC
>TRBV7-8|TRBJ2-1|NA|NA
CAGSLATRQSSYNEQFF
TGTGCCGGCAGCTTAGCTACCCGACAGAGCTCCTACAATGAGCAGTTCTTC
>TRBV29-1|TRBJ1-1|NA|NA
CSVDWGLPEAFF
TGCAGCGTTGATTGGGGGCTACCTGAAGCTTTCTTT
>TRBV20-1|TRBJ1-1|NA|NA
CSAGSRGMNTEAFF
TGCAGTGCTGGATCCAGGGGAATGAACACTGAAGCTTTCTTT
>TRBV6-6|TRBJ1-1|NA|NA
CASRTGTENTEAFF
TGTGCCAGCAGGACCGGGACGGAGAACACTGAAGCTTTCTTT
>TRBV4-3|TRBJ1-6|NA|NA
CASSQDFQGSSPLHF
TGCGCCAGCAGCCAAGATTTTCAGGGGAGTTCACCCCTCCACTTT
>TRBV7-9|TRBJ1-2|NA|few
CASSLVQDGYTF
TGTGCCAGCAGCTTAGTTCAAGATGGCTACACCTTC
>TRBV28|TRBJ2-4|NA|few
CASSSSRGIPKDIQYF
TGTGCCAGCAGTAGTTCGCGCGGGATTCCGAAGGACATTCAGTACTTC
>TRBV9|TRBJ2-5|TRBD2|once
CANSVVGGGRQETQYF
TGTGCCAACAGCGTAGTGGGCGGGGGGAGGCAAGAGACCCAGTACTTC
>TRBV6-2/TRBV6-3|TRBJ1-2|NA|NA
CASSYTSPSDGYTF
TGTGCCAGCAGCTATACATCCCCGAGTGATGGCTACACCTTC